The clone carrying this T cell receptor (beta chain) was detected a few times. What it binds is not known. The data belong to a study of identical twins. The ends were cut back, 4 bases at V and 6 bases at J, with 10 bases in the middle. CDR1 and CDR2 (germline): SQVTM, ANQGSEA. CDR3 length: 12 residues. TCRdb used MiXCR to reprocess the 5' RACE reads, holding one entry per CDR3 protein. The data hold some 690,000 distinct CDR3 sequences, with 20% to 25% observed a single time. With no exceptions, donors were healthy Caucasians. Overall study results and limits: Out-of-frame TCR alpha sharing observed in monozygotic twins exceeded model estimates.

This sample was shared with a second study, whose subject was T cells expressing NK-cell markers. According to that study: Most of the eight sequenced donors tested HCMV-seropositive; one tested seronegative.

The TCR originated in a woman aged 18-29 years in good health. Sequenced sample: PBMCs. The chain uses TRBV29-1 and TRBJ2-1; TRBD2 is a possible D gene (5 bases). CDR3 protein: CSVAQRVNEQFF. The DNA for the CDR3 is TGCAGCGTTGCTCAGAGGGTCAATGAGCAGTTCTTC.